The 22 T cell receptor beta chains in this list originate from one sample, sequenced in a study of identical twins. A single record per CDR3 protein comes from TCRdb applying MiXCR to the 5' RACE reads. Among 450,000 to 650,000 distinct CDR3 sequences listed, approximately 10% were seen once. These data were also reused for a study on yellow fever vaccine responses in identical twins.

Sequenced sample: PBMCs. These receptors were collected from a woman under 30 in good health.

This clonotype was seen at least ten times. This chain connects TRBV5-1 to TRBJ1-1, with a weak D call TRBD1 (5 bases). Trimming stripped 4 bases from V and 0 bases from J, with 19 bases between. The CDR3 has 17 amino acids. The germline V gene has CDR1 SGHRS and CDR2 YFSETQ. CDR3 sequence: CASSTPRGRDLNTEAFF. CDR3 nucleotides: TGCGCCAGCAGCACCCCTCGCGGGAGGGACCTGAACACTGAAGCTTTCTTT.

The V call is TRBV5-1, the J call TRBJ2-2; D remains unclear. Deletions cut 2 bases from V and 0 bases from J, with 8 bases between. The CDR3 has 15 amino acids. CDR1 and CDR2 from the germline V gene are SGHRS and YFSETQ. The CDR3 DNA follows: TGCGCCAGCAGCTTCGGTGTACCGAACACCGGGGAGCTGTTTTTT. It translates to CASSFGVPNTGELFF.

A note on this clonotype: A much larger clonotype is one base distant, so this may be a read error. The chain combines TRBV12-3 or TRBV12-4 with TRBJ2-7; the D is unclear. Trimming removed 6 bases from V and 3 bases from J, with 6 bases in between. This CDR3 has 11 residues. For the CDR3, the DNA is TGTGCCAGCAGCCAGTACTACGAGCAGTACTTC. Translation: CASSQYYEQYF.

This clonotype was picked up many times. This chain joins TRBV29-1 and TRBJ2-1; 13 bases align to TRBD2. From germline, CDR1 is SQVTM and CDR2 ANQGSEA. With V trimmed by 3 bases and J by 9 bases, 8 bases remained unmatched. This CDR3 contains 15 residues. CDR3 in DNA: TGCAGCGTTGACGGGACTAGCGGGGATCACGGTGAGCAGTTCTTC. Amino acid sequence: CSVDGTSGDHGEQFF.

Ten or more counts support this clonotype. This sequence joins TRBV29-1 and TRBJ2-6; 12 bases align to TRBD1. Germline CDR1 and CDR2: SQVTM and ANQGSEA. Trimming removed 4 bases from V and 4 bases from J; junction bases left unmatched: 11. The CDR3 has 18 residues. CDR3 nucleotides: TGCAGCGTTGCTCCGCCCGGGACAGGGGGCTCCGGGGCCAACGTCCTGACTTTC. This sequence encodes CSVAPPGTGGSGANVLTF.

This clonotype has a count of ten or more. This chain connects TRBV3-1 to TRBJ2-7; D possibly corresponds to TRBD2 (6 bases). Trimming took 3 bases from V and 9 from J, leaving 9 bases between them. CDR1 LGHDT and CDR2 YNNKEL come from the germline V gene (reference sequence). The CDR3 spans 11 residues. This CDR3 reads CASSQAGLQYF. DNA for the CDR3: TGTGCCAGCAGCCAGGCGGGGCTGCAGTACTTC.

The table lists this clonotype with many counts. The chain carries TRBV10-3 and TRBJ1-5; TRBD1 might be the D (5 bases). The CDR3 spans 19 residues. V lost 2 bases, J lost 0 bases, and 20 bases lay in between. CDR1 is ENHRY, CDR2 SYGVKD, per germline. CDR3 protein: CAISERRTQTRGSNQPQHF. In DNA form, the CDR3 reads TGTGCCATCAGTGAGAGGCGGACACAGACAAGAGGTAGCAATCAGCCCCAGCATTTT.

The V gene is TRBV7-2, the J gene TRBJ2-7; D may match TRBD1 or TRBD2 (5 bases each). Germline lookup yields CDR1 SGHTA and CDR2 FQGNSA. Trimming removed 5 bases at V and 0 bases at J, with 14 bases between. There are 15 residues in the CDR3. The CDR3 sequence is CASSPRRGASYEQYF. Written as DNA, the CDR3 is TGTGCCAGCAGCCCCCGTCGAGGGGCCTCCTACGAGCAGTACTTC.

The CDR3 protein is CASTRDEIGTDTQYF. In DNA, the CDR3 is TGTGCCAGCACCCGGGACGAGATCGGCACAGATACGCAGTATTTT. The chain is built from TRBV12-3 or TRBV12-4 and TRBJ2-3, with D possibly being TRBD1 or TRBD2 (5 bases each). The CDR3 runs to 15 residues. Trimming shortened V by 7 bases and J by 1 base, and 15 bases separated the two germline ends.

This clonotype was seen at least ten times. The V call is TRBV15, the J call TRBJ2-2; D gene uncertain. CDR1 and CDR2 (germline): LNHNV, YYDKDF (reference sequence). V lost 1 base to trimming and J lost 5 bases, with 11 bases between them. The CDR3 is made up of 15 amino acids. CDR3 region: CATSRAPPRTGELFF. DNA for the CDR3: TGTGCCACCAGCAGAGCCCCTCCAAGGACCGGGGAGCTGTTTTTT.

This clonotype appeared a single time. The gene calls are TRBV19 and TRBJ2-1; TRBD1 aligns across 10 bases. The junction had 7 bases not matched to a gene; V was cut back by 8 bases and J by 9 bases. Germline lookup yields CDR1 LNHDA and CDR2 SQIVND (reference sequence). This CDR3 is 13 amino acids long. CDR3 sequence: CASSGQGRSEQFF. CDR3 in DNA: TGTGCCAGTTCGGGACAGGGGAGGAGTGAGCAGTTCTTC. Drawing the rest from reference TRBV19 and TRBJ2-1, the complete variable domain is DGGITQSPKYLFRKEGQNVTLSCEQNLNHDAMYWYRQDPGQGLRLIYYSQIVNDFQKGDIAEGYSVSREKKESFPLTVTSAQKNPTAFYLCASSGQGRSEQFFGPGTRLTVL.

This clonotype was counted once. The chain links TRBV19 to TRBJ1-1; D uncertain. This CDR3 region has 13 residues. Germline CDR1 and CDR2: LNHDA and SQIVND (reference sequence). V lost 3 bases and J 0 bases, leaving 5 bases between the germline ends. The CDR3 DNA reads TGTGCCAGTAGTATTTACATGAACACTGAAGCTTTCTTT. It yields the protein CASSIYMNTEAFF.

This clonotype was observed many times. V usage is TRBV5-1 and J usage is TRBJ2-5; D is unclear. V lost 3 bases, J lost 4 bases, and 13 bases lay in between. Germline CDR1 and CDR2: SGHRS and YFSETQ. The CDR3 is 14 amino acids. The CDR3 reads CASSSFERRETQYF. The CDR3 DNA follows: TGCGCCAGCAGCTCCTTTGAGAGACGAGAGACCCAGTACTTC.

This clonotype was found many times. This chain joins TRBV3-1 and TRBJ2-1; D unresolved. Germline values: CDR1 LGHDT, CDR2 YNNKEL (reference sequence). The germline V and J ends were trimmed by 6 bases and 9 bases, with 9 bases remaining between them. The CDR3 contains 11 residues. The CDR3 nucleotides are TGTGCCAGCAGGAAACTTGGTGAGCAGTTCTTC. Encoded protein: CASRKLGEQFF.

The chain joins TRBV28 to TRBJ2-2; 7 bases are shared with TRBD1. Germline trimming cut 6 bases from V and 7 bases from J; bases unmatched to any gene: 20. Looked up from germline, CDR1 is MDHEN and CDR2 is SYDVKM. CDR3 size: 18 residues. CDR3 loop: CASSFPTPQGQLDGELFF. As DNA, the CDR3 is TGTGCCAGCAGCTTTCCGACCCCGCAGGGACAGCTAGACGGGGAGCTGTTTTTT.

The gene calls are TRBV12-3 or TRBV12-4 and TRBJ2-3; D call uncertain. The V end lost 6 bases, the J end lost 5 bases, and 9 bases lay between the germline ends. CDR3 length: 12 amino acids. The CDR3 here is CASSRSLDTQYF. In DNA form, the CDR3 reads TGTGCCAGCAGCCGATCACTAGATACGCAGTATTTT.

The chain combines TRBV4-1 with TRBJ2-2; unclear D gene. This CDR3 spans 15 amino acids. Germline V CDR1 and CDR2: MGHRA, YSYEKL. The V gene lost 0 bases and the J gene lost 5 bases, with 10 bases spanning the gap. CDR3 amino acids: CASSQDGFFTGELFF. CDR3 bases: TGCGCCAGCAGCCAAGATGGGTTCTTTACCGGGGAGCTGTTTTTT.

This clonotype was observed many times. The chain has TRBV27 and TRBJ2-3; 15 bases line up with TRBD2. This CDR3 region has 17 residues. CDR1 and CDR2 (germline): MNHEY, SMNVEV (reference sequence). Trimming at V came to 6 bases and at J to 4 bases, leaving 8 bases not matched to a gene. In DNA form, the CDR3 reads TGTGCCAGCAGGGGGACTAGCGGGAGGACTTCCCCAGATACGCAGTATTTT. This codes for CASRGTSGRTSPDTQYF.

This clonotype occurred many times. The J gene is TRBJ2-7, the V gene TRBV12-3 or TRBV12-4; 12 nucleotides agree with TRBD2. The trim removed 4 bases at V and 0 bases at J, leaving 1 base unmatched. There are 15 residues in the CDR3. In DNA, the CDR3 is TGTGCCAGCAGTTGGGGACTAGCGGGCTCCTACGAGCAGTACTTC. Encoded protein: CASSWGLAGSYEQYF.

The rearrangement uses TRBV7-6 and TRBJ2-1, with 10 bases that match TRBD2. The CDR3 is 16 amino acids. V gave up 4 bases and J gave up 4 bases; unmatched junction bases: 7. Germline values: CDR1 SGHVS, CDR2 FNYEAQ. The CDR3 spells CASSSYGTSVYNEQFF. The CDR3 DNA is TGTGCCAGCAGCTCCTACGGGACTAGCGTGTACAATGAGCAGTTCTTC.

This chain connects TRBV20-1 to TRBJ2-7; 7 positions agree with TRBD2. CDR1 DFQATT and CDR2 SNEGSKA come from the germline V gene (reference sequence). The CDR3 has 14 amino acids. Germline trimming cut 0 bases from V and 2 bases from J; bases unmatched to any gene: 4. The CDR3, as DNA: TGCAGTGCTAGAGATCTAAGCGGGACCTACGAGCAGTACTTC. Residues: CSARDLSGTYEQYF.

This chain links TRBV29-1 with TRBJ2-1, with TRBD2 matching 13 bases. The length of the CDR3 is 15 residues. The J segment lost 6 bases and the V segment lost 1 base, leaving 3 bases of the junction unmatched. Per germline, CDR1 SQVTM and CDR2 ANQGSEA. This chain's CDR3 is CSVEGLAGGPNEQFF. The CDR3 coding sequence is TGCAGCGTTGAAGGACTAGCGGGAGGTCCCAATGAGCAGTTCTTC.